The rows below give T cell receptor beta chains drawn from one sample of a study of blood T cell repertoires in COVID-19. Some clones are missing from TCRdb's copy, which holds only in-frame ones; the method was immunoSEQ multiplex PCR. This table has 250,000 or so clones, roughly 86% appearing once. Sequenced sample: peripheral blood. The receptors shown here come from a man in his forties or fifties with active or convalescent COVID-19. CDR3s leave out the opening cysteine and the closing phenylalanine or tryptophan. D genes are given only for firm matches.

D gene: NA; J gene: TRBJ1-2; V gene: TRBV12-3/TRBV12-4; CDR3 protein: ASTLRGLHGYT
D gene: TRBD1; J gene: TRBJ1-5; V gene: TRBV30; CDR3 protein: AWRDIGTDQPQH
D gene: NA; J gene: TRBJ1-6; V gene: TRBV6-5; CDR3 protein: ASRRPTEYNSPLH
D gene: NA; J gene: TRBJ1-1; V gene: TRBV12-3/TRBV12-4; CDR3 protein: ASSLRESAEAF
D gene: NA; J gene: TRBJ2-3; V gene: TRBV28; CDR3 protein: ASSPTQGWGTDTQY
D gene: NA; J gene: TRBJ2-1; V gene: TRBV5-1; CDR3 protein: ASSTWTAFNEQF
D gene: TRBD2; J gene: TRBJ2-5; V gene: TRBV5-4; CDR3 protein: ASSSGTSQETQY
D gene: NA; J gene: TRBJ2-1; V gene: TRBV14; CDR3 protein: ASSQEEGWGMNEQF
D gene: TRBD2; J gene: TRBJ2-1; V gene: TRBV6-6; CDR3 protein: ASSLRYVNSGRNNEQF
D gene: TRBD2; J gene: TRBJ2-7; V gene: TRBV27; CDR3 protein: ASSLGLAGGRTYEQY
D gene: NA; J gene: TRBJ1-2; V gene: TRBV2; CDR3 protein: ASSEHENYGYT
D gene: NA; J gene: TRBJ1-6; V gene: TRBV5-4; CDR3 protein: ASSLAGHNSPLH
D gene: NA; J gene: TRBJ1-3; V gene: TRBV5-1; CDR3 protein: ASSLGQGNTIY
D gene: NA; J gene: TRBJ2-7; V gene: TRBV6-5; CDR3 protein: ASSYSPGGSEQY
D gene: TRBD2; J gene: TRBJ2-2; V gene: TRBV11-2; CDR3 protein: ASAASGGNTGELF
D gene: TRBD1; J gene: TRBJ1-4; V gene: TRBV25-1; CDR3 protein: ASSERGGGGEKLF
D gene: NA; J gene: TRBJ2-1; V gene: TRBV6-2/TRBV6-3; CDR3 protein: ASSTGLGQF
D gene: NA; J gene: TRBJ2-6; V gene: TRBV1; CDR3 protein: TSSDIPGQDCSGANVLT
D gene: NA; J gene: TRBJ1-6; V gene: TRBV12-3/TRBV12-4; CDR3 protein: ASSWGGYSPLH
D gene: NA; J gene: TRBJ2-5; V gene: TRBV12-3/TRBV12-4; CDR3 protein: ASTAGQETQY
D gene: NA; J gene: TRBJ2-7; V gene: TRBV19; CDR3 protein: ASSIGSIYEQY
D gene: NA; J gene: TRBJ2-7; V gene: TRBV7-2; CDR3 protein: ASSFPGQAYEQY
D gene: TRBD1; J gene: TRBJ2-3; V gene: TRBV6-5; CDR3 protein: ASSYSRDRAADTQY
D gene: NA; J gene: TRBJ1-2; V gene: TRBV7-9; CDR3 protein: ASSLGRGNYGYT
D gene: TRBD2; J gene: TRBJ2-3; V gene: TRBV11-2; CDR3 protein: ASSLIWTSGGGTQY
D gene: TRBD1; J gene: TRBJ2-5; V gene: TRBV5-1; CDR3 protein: ASSPSQGAQETQY
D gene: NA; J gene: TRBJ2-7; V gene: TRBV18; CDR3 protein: ASTAGASGLYEQY
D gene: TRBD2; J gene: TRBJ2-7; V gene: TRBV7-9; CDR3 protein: ASSQLASSPYEQY
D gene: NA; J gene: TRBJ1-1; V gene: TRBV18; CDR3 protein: ASSPPSSGMNTEAF
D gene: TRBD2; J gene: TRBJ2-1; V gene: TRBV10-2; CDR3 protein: ASSEFGTSGQTTYNEQF
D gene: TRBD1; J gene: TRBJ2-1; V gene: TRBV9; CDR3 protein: ASSVEWDRLGNEQF
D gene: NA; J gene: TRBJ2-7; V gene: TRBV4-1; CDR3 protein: ASSHYGVPGTYEQY
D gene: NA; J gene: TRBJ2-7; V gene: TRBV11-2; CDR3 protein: ASSWGTGAGSGEQY
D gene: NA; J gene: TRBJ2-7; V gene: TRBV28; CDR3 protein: ASSLHRDAYEQY
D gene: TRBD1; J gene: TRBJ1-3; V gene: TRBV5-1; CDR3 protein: ASSLWGQEDSGNTIY
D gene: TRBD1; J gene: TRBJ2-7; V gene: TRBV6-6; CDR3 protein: ASSRTRDRVSYEQY
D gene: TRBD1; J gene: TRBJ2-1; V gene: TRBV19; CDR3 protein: ASSVTGAYNEQF
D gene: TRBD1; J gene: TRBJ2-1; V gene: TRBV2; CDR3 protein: ASSSQGPEQF
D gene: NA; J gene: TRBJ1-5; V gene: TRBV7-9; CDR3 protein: ASSNSNQPQH
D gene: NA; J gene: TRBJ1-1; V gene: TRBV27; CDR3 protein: ASSLFPGMNTEAF
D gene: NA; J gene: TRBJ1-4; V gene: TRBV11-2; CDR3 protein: ASSLNQGSEKLF
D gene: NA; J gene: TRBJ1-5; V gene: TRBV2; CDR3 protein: ASRTEYSNQPQH
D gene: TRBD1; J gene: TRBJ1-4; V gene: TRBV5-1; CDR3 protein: ASRAGTGLEKLF
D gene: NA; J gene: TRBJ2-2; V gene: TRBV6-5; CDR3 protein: ASSYSPGSGELF
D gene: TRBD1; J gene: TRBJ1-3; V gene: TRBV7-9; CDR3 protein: ASSLGQGIGNTIY
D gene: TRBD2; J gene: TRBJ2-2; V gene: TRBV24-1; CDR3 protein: ATSDFASAGGTGELF
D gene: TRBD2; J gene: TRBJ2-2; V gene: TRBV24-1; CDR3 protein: ATSDPSGYTGELF
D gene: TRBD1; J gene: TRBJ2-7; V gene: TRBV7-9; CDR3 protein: ASSPGTGGDEQY
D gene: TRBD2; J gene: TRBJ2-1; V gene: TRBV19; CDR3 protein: ASSISGLAGGVTYNEQF
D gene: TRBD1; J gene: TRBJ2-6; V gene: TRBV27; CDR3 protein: ASSPRDRRLSGANVLT
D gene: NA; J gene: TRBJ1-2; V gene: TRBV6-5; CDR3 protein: ASNNFGPGDYGYT
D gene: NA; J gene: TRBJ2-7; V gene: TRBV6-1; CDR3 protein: ASSKAYIYEQY
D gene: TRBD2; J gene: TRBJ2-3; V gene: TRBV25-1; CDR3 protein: ASSEGREGDTQY
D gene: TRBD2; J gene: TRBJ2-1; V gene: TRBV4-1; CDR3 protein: ASSQGPSGGLSSYNEQF
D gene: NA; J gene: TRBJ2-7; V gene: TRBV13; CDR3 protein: ASSRTTGPSSYEQY
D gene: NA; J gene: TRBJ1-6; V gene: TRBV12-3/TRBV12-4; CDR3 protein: ASSFREGSPLH
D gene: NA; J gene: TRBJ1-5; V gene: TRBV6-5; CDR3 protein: ASRPPGRVGQPQH